This T cell receptor (beta chain) appears in the sequencing data of a study of blood T cell repertoires in COVID-19. Across the study: COVID-19 samples from acute and convalescent phases originated in the United States, Italy and Spain. Sources were T cells, B-cell-depleted T cells, or PBMCs; the material itself was cDNA or gDNA.

This clone was found once. This CDR3 is built from 15 residues. J lost 1 base, V lost 3 bases, and 0 bases had no gene match. Germline V CDR1 and CDR2: LGHNA, YSLEER. The assay was immunoSEQ multiplex PCR, and TCRdb's table has in-frame clones only and misses some. Among approximately 270,000 clones listed, about 85% were seen once. This receptor was identified in a man between 18 and 29 years old with active or convalescent COVID-19. The chain links TRBV4-3 to TRBJ2-7, with 13 positions matching TRBD2. The sequencing sample was made of peripheral blood. Here the CDR3 DNA reads TGCGCCAGCAGCCAGGGACTAGCGGGATCCTACGAGCAGTACTTC. This translates into CASSQGLAGSYEQYF.